The rows below give T cell receptor beta chains drawn from one sample of a study of T cell responses to AZD1222 COVID-19 vaccine. Method: immunoSEQ multiplex PCR; TCRdb's copy keeps in-frame clones and lacks some. Of approximately 150,000 clones detected, around 88% appear once; the ten largest clones hold 3% to 3.5%. The sequenced sample was peripheral blood, obtained on day 0 of MenACWY control vaccination. The receptor source for this set is an adult in good health. Both conserved end residues are part of each CDR3. The order of the fields is CDR3 DNA, CDR3 protein, clone size, D gene, V gene, J gene. D genes are given only for firm matches. The size of a clone is reported for some rows only, either as once, few or many, or as a class for expanded clones.

TGTGCCAGCAGCTTAGGGGGGGAAAACACTGAAGCTTTCTTT,CASSLGGENTEAFF,-,-,TRBV11-3,TRBJ1-1
TGCGCCAGCAGCTTGGACCTTCGGGGGACAGCCGTAACTCGCTCTGGGGCCAACGTCCTGACTTTC,CASSLDLRGTAVTRSGANVLTF,-,-,TRBV5-1,TRBJ2-6
TGTGCCAGCAGCCGGACAGGGGGCTCTGGAAACACCATATATTTT,CASSRTGGSGNTIYF,-,TRBD1,TRBV27,TRBJ1-3
TGTGCCAGCAGTTCCCCCCCCGGAGGGGAGGAGAACACTGAAGCTTTCTTT,CASSSPPGGEENTEAFF,-,-,TRBV28,TRBJ1-1
TGTGCCAGCCGCCCCCTGCGGGAGACATACGAGCAGTACTTC,CASRPLRETYEQYF,-,TRBD2,TRBV27,TRBJ2-7
TGTGCCAGCAGTTACCCTCGCACAGGCCAAGAGACCCAGTACTTC,CASSYPRTGQETQYF,once,-,TRBV6-6,TRBJ2-5
TGTGCCAGCAGCTTAGGGGCCGGCCTACCCGCCGGGGAGCTGTTTTTT,CASSLGAGLPAGELFF,-,-,TRBV11-3,TRBJ2-2
TGTGCCAGCAGTGAAGTTTGGGCGGACAGGCGCTCTGGAAACACCATATATTTT,CASSEVWADRRSGNTIYF,-,TRBD1,TRBV2,TRBJ1-3
TGCGCCAGCAGCTTGGCCCCTGGGACGCCTAACTATGGCTACACCTTC,CASSLAPGTPNYGYTF,-,-,TRBV5-1,TRBJ1-2
TGCGCCAGCAGCTTGGGAGGGACGAACACTGAAGCTTTCTTT,CASSLGGTNTEAFF,-,-,TRBV5-1,TRBJ1-1
TGCGCCAGCAGCCAAGAACCCGGGTCACCCCTCCACTTT,CASSQEPGSPLHF,-,-,TRBV4-3,TRBJ1-6
TGTGCCAGCAGCAAGAGCAGGGGGGGGAGCTCCTACGAGCAGTACTTC,CASSKSRGGSSYEQYF,-,-,TRBV7-2,TRBJ2-7
TGTGCCAGCACGACTAGTGGGGGGCTGGAGACCCAGTACTTC,CASTTSGGLETQYF,-,-,TRBV7-8,TRBJ2-5
TGTGCCAGCAGTTACAGGGCGGGGTGGCTATACTACGAGCAGTACTTC,CASSYRAGWLYYEQYF,-,-,TRBV6-2/TRBV6-3,TRBJ2-7
TGTGCCAGCAGCTTAAGTGAAGGACCCTCTGGAAACACCATATATTTT,CASSLSEGPSGNTIYF,-,-,TRBV7-2,TRBJ1-3
TGTGCCAGCAGACGTTTGTGGGGCGGTAACTATGGCTACACCTTC,CASRRLWGGNYGYTF,once,-,TRBV28,TRBJ1-2
TGTGCCAGCAGTGAAGCGGTGGGCACCGTTGAAGCTTTCTTT,CASSEAVGTVEAFF,-,-,TRBV6-1,TRBJ1-1
TGTGCCAGTACACAGTACGCTGAAGCTTTCTTT,CASTQYAEAFF,-,-,TRBV19,TRBJ1-1
TGTGCCAGCAGTTCCAGGATGAACACTGAAGCTTTCTTT,CASSSRMNTEAFF,-,-,TRBV6-5,TRBJ1-1
TGCGCCAGCAGCGGGTTTGCGGGGAATTACAATGAGCAGTTCTTC,CASSGFAGNYNEQFF,-,-,TRBV5-1,TRBJ2-1
TGTGCCAGCACCAGCATGGTAATGACGACTAGCGGGAGATACGAGCAGTACTTC,CASTSMVMTTSGRYEQYF,once,TRBD2,TRBV28,TRBJ2-7
TGTGCCAGCAGTTACCAAGGGACAGGGGATTCACCCCTCCACTTT,CASSYQGTGDSPLHF,-,TRBD1,TRBV6-5,TRBJ1-6
TGTGCCAGCAGCCAGCATTCCGGGACAACTTCTCCCGGAGTGCAGTACTTC,CASSQHSGTTSPGVQYF,-,-,TRBV4-2,TRBJ2-7
TGCGCCAGCAGGAGAGGACTCCGGTCCCTCAACACTGAAGCTTTCTTT,CASRRGLRSLNTEAFF,-,-,TRBV4-1,TRBJ1-1
TGTGCCAGCAGCGTAGTTCCCGGCTACGAGCAGTACTTC,CASSVVPGYEQYF,-,-,TRBV9,TRBJ2-7
TGTGCCAGCAGTTTAGACAGAAGGGAGCAGTACTTC,CASSLDRREQYF,-,-,TRBV12-3/TRBV12-4,TRBJ2-7
TGTGCCAGCAGTTTCGATCAACCGGGACAGGGGTACGCCGGGGAGCTGTTTTTT,CASSFDQPGQGYAGELFF,once,TRBD1,TRBV27,TRBJ2-2
TGTGCCAGTAACCCCGACAGAAAATCTGGAAACACCATATATTTT,CASNPDRKSGNTIYF,-,-,TRBV19,TRBJ1-3
TGCGCCAGCAGCTTGAGTAGCAATCAGCCCCAGCATTTT,CASSLSSNQPQHF,-,-,TRBV5-1,TRBJ1-5
TGTGCCAGCAGCAACGGGGACAGGGGGATTTTCGATGAGCAGTTCTTC,CASSNGDRGIFDEQFF,-,TRBD1,TRBV7-9,TRBJ2-1
TGTGCCAGCAGTTTAGTTAGTACTTACTACACCTTC,CASSLVSTYYTF,-,-,TRBV12-3/TRBV12-4,TRBJ1-2
TGTGCCAGCAGCTTAGAAAGTACACCCCTCCACTTT,CASSLESTPLHF,few,-,TRBV13,TRBJ1-6
TGCGCCAGCAGCTTGGTCGGGACAGGGAGCTACAATGAGCAGTTCTTC,CASSLVGTGSYNEQFF,few,TRBD1,TRBV5-1,TRBJ2-1
TGTGCCAGCAGCGTGGGACAGACCACAGATACGCAGTATTTT,CASSVGQTTDTQYF,-,TRBD1,TRBV7-3,TRBJ2-3
TGTGCCAGTAGATTGAGGGGACAGGGGGCTGGGAACACTGAAGCTTTCTTT,CASRLRGQGAGNTEAFF,-,TRBD1,TRBV19,TRBJ1-1
TGTGCCAGCAGCTTGCCGGGGGGGAATCAGCCCCAGCATTTT,CASSLPGGNQPQHF,-,-,TRBV5-4,TRBJ1-5
TGTGCCAGCAGCTTGGAGCAGGGGATTGGGGAGACCCAGTACTTC,CASSLEQGIGETQYF,-,-,TRBV5-6,TRBJ2-5
TGCGCCAGCAGCCAAGATACAGGGGGCAGGGGCTATGGCTACACCTTC,CASSQDTGGRGYGYTF,once,TRBD1,TRBV4-3,TRBJ1-2
TGTGCCAGCAGTGGGACAGGGTTAGCCAAAAACATTCAGTACTTC,CASSGTGLAKNIQYF,-,TRBD1,TRBV2,TRBJ2-4
TGTGCCAGCAGCTCAAGAGCTGGACGGAACGAGCAGTACTTC,CASSSRAGRNEQYF,few,-,TRBV7-3,TRBJ2-7
TGTGCCAGCAGCCTAAGGACAGTTAGGGCTGAAGCTTTCTTT,CASSLRTVRAEAFF,-,-,TRBV3-1/TRBV3-2,TRBJ1-1
TGTGCCAGCTCTCTGGGGACAGGGACCTACAATGAGCAGTTCTTC,CASSLGTGTYNEQFF,-,TRBD1,TRBV18,TRBJ2-1
TGTGCCATCAGGGGGACAGGGGCGACTAACTATGGCTACACCTTC,CAIRGTGATNYGYTF,-,TRBD1,TRBV10-3,TRBJ1-2
TGTGCCAGCAGTGTTTCTAGCGGGAGCAATGAGCAGTTCTTC,CASSVSSGSNEQFF,-,TRBD2,TRBV2,TRBJ2-1
TGTGCCAGCAGTAGAGGGACAGCCGACAATGAGCAGTTCTTC,CASSRGTADNEQFF,-,TRBD1,TRBV6-5,TRBJ2-1
TGTGCCAGCAGTTCGCGGGGCAATCAGCCCCAGCATTTT,CASSSRGNQPQHF,once,-,TRBV12-3/TRBV12-4,TRBJ1-5
TGTGCCTGGGGTCGCCCGGGCTCCGAAAAACTGTTTTTT,CAWGRPGSEKLFF,-,-,TRBV30,TRBJ1-4
TGTGCCAGCAGCTTAGATTCAGGGGGGGAAAAACTGTTTTTT,CASSLDSGGEKLFF,-,TRBD1,TRBV11-2,TRBJ1-4
TGTGCCAGCAGCTTAGCGCCCACAGGGGCGGCTTTCTTT,CASSLAPTGAAFF,-,TRBD1,TRBV7-8,TRBJ1-1
TGTGCTAGTGGGGGACCTACAGGGAACCAGCATTTT,CASGGPTGNQHF,-,-,TRBV12-5,TRBJ1-5
TGTGCCAGCTCACCACAGGGCGCCTCTGGGGCCAACGTCCTGACTTTC,CASSPQGASGANVLTF,-,-,TRBV18,TRBJ2-6
TGTGCCAGCAGCCAAGATCCACAGTACAATGAGCAGTTCTTC,CASSQDPQYNEQFF,-,-,TRBV3-1/TRBV3-2,TRBJ2-1
TGTGCCAGCAGCGTTAGGGACGGCAAAACCTACGAGCAGTACTTC,CASSVRDGKTYEQYF,-,-,TRBV9,TRBJ2-7
TGTGCCAGCAGTTATCGTCCTCGGACTAGCGGGATAGCCAAAAACATTCAGTACTTC,CASSYRPRTSGIAKNIQYF,-,TRBD2,TRBV6-2/TRBV6-3,TRBJ2-4
TGCGCCAGCAGCTTGCAGGGACGGGATACGCAGTATTTT,CASSLQGRDTQYF,-,-,TRBV5-1,TRBJ2-3
TGTGCCAGCAGTAAGGACAGCAATCAGCCCCAGCATTTT,CASSKDSNQPQHF,-,-,TRBV2,TRBJ1-5
TGTGCCAGCAGTTTATGGCGGCTAGCGGGAGGGCCCGGGGAGCTGTTTTTT,CASSLWRLAGGPGELFF,few,TRBD2,TRBV28,TRBJ2-2
TGTGCCAGCAGCCAAGAAAGGACGGCCAATTCACCCCTCCACTTT,CASSQERTANSPLHF,-,-,TRBV3-1/TRBV3-2,TRBJ1-6